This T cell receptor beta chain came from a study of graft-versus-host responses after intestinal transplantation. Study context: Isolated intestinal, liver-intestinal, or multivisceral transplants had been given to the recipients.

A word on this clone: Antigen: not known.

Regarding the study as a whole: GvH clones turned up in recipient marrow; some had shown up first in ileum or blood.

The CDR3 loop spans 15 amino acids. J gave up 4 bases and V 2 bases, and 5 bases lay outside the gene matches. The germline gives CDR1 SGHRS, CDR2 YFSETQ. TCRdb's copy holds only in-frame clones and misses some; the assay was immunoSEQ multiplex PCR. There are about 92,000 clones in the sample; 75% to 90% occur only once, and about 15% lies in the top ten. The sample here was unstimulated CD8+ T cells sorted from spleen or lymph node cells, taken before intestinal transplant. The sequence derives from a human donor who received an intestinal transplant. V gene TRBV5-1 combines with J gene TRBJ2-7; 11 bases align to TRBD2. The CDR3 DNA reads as TGCGCCAGCAGCTTTACTAGCGGGAGACCATACGAGCAGTACTTC. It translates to CASSFTSGRPYEQYF.